This TCR beta chain was found in a study of early T cells in non-severe SARS-CoV-2 infection. About the study: Unsorted whole-blood RNA was sequenced in bulk, leaving chains unpaired.

MiXCR, applied by TCRdb to the 5' RACE reads, yields one record per CDR3 protein. The sample lists about 56,000 distinct CDR3 sequences; about 16% were seen once. This clonotype was observed at least ten times. What it binds is unknown. Study outcomes and limitations: VDJdb matches were skewed toward anti-spike CD8 T cell responses.

The V segment lost 6 bases and the J segment 4 bases; nucleotides outside the gene matches: 9. Germline V gives CDR1 MDHEN, CDR2 SYDVKM. The CDR3 consists of 16 residues. V gene TRBV28 combines with J gene TRBJ1-4, with 9 nucleotides matching TRBD1. The sequence came from an adult who was a healthcare worker with PCR-confirmed SARS-CoV-2 infection or an uninfected control (not recorded which). Sequencing used whole blood, obtained at baseline. The CDR3 here is CASRPQGAQGNEKLFF. CDR3 sequence (DNA): TGTGCCAGCAGACCACAGGGGGCGCAGGGTAATGAAAAACTGTTTTTT. The full variable domain, in which reference TRBV28 and TRBJ1-4 provide the parts outside the CDR3, is DVKVTQSSRYLVKRTGEKVFLECVQDMDHENMFWYRQDPGLGLRLIYFSYDVKMKEKGDIPEGYSVSREKKERFSLILESASTNQTSMYLCASRPQGAQGNEKLFFGSGTQLSVL.